This TCR beta chain was captured by sequencing in a study of blood T cell repertoires in COVID-19. The assay was immunoSEQ multiplex PCR, and TCRdb's table has in-frame clones only and misses some. Counted here are around 250,000 clones, roughly 84% occurring once; the ten biggest clones make up less than 8.5%. Trimming shortened V by 4 bases and J by 0 bases, and 15 bases separated the two germline ends. There are 17 residues in the CDR3. The germline gives CDR1 SGHDN, CDR2 FVKESK. V and J are TRBV14 and TRBJ2-2; no clear D. Source material: PBMCs or T cells enriched from blood (not recorded which). The clonotype was recovered from a woman between 50 and 59 years old who had been exposed to COVID-19. The CDR3 sequence is CASSLLVSHPNTGELFF. The CDR3 region has the DNA TGTGCCAGCAGCCTGTTGGTTTCACATCCGAACACCGGGGAGCTGTTTTTT. Looking up the rest from reference TRBV14 and TRBJ2-2 gives the full variable domain: EAGVTQFPSHSVIEKGQTVTLRCDPISGHDNLYWYRRVMGKEIKFLLHFVKESKQDESGMPNNRFLAERTGGTYSTLKVQPAELEDSGVYFCASSLLVSHPNTGELFFGEGSRLTVL.